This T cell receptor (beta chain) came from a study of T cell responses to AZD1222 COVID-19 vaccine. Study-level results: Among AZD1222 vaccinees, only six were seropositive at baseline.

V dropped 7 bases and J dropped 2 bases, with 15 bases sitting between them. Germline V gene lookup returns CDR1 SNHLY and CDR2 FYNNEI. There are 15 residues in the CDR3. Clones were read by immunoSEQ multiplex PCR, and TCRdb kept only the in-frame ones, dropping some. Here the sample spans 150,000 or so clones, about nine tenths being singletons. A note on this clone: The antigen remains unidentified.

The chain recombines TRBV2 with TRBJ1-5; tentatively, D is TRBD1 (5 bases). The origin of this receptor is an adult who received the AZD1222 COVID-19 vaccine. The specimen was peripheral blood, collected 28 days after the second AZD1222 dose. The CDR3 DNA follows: TGTGCCAGCACCGGGGGGGGGATAGGCAATCAGCCCCAGCATTTT. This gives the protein CASTGGGIGNQPQHF. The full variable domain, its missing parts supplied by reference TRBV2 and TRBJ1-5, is EPEVTQTPSHQVTQMGQEVILRCVPISNHLYFYWYRQILGQKVEFLVSFYNNEISEKSEIFDDQFSVERPDGSNFTLKIRSTKLEDSAMYFCASTGGGIGNQPQHFGDGTRLSIL.